This T cell receptor beta chain was captured by sequencing in a study of Graves' ophthalmopathy and Graves' hyperthyroidism. Study-level findings and limits: The model's prediction of ophthalmopathy progression had 65% to 71% sensitivity and 72% to 75% specificity. The majority of expanded thyroid clonotypes above 0.001 frequency also occurred in blood.

Hyperthyroidism patients, aged 18 to 65, were newly diagnosed, under 2 months' duration. Enrollment excluded any patients with other autoimmune diseases, uncontrolled infections, pregnancy or lactation. This clonotype was seen only a few times. Its antigen remains unidentified. V was shortened by 1 base and J by 2 bases, with 15 bases between the two germline ends. From germline, CDR1 is LGHNA and CDR2 YSLEER. This CDR3 has 16 residues. Amplification targeted the TCR beta CDR3 regions, with RNA transcripts as the source material. An opening RT-PCR round employed HTBI primers and preceded a second-round multiplex PCR. TCRdb re-called the multiplex PCR reads with MiXCR, one entry per CDR3 protein. The data contain more than 1,000,000 distinct CDR3 sequences, roughly 35% of them seen just once; the ten biggest clones take up around 10%.

The chain is built from TRBV4-3 and TRBJ2-7, with D hard to call. This clonotype was obtained from an adult man with Graves' hyperthyroidism. The sequenced sample consisted of peripheral blood or thyroid tissue (not recorded which). The DNA for the CDR3 is TGCGCCAGCAGCCAAGTCCTGGAGCCGACGCCCTACGAGCAGTACTTC. Its translation is CASSQVLEPTPYEQYF.